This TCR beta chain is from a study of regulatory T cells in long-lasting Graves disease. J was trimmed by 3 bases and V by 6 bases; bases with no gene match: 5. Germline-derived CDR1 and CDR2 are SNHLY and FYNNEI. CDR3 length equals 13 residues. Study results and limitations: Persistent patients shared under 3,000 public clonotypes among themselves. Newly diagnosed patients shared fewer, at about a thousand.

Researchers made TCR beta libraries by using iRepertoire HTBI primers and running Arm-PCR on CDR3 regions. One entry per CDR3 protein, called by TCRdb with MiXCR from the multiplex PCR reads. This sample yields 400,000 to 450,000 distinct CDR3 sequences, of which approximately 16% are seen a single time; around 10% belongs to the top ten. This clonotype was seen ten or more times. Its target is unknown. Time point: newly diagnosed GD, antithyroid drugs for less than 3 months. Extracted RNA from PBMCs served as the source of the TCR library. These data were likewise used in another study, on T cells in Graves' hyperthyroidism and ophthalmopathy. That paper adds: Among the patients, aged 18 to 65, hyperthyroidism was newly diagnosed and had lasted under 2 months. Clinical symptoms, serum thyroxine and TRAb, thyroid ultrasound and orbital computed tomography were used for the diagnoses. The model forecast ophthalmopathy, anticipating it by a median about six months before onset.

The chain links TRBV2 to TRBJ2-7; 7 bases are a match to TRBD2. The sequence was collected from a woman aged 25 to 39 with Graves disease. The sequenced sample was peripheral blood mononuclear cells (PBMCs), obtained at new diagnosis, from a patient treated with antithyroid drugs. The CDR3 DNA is TGTGCCAGCAGGGGGGGAGGGCTCTACGAGCAGTACTTC. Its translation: CASRGGGLYEQYF.